The present TCR beta chain was sequenced within a study of spatial heterogeneity in lung cancer. Study results and limitations: In tumors, expanded intratumoral alpha and beta TCR counts tracked mutation counts.

TCRdb re-called the 5' RACE reads through MiXCR, storing one row per CDR3 protein. Among about 27,000 distinct CDR3 sequences listed, approximately 7.7% were seen once. This CDR3 has 11 residues. Trimming took off 5 bases at V and 2 bases at J, with 6 bases between the two ends. CDR1 and CDR2 (germline): SQVTM, ANQGSEA. At least ten counts were recorded for this clonotype. Its antigen is still unknown. Time point specified: sample taken at primary tumor resection. No cells were sorted before sequencing. The whole RNA sequenced was extracted from tumor, nontumor lung or frozen PBMC. Sequencing was performed on lung tumor tissue, taken at surgery. J is TRBJ1-2 and V is TRBV29-1; tentatively, D is TRBD1 (5 bases). The source is a male donor with early-stage non-small cell lung cancer. The DNA of the CDR3 is TGCAGCGTTCGGGGGAACTATGGCTACACCTTC. Protein sequence: CSVRGNYGYTF. Together with reference TRBV29-1 and TRBJ1-2, the CDR3 gives the full variable domain: SAVISQKPSRDICQRGTSLTIQCQVDSQVTMMFWYRQQPGQSLTLIATANQGSEATYESGFVIDKFPISRPNLTFSTLTVSNMSPEDSSIYLCSVRGNYGYTFGSGTRLTVV.